The 23 T cell receptor beta chains presented below share a single source sample, sequenced in a study of T-cell memory formation after mild COVID-19. TCRdb fed the 5' RACE reads into MiXCR, producing one record per CDR3 protein. The sample consists of 75,000 to 95,000 distinct CDR3 sequences, less than 15% of them appearing once. The sample comprised PBMCs or a T cell subset sorted from them (not recorded which). These receptors all come from an adult woman who had mild COVID-19 (a few samples of this study predate the infection). Cell type and time point are not known.

At least ten counts were recorded for this clonotype. The V call is TRBV30, the J call TRBJ2-7, with a weak D call TRBD1 (6 bases). The germline V gene has CDR1 GTSNPN and CDR2 SVGIG (reference sequence). The CDR3 totals 12 residues. V was cut by 2 bases and J by 3 bases, with 8 bases left in between. The CDR3, as DNA: TGTGCCTGGAGTCCAGGGGTCTACGAGCAGTACTTC. Its protein product is CAWSPGVYEQYF.

The CDR3 sequence: CASSVGTGGNEAFF. CDR3 DNA sequence: TGTGCCAGCAGCGTAGGAACAGGGGGCAATGAAGCTTTCTTT. The chain recombines TRBV9 with TRBJ1-1, with 9 bases that match TRBD1. The CDR3 is made up of 14 amino acids. Germline CDR1 and CDR2: SGDLS and YYNGEE. J was trimmed by 7 bases and V by 0 bases; bases with no gene match: 4. The variable domain in full, completed from reference TRBV9 and TRBJ1-1, reads DSGVTQTPKHLITATGQRVTLRCSPRSGDLSVYWYQQSLDQGLQFLIQYYNGEERAKGNILERFSAQQFPDLHSELNLSSLELGDSALYFCASSVGTGGNEAFFGQGTRLTVV.

The chain uses TRBV4-2 and TRBJ2-1; 11 bases fit TRBD2. The ends lost 5 bases at V and 4 bases at J; junction bases unmatched: 7. CDR1 is LGHNA and CDR2 is YNFKEQ in the germline V gene. The CDR3 contains 16 residues. CDR3 residues: CASSGRLAGTYNEQFF. The DNA for the CDR3 is TGTGCCAGCAGCGGAAGACTAGCGGGGACGTACAATGAGCAGTTCTTC.

This chain uses TRBV7-9 with TRBJ1-1; D is unresolved. CDR1 is SEHNR and CDR2 is FQNEAQ in the germline V gene (reference sequence). This CDR3 is 13 amino acids long. The V gene lost 1 base and the J gene lost 7 bases, with 10 bases spanning the gap. The CDR3 DNA sequence: TGTGCCAGCAGCTTAGAGGGCACCCTTGAAGCTTTCTTT. It translates to CASSLEGTLEAFF.

The V and J genes are TRBV3-1 and TRBJ1-3; TRBD1 is a possible D gene (5 bases). This CDR3 spans 14 amino acids. Per germline, CDR1 LGHDT and CDR2 YNNKEL (reference sequence). The V and J ends lost 4 bases and 4 bases respectively, with 11 bases between them. The CDR3 coding sequence is TGTGCCAGCAGCCCGGACATAGCGGGAAACACCATATATTTT. Protein sequence: CASSPDIAGNTIYF.

The rearrangement joins TRBV4-1 to TRBJ1-4, with D uncertain. This CDR3 is built from 15 residues. CDR1 and CDR2 (germline): MGHRA, YSYEKL. V gave up 1 base and J gave up 4 bases, with 10 bases separating them. The DNA of the CDR3 is TGCGCCAGCAGCCAAGCGGGCAGCTTTAATGAAAAACTGTTTTTT. Amino acids: CASSQAGSFNEKLFF.

This clonotype was found a few times. The CDR3 region is CASSPDRVEQFF. In DNA form, the CDR3 reads TGTGCCAGTAGTCCGGACAGGGTCGAGCAGTTCTTC. V usage is TRBV19 and J usage is TRBJ2-1, with TRBD1 identical over 8 bases. The junction had 4 bases not matched to a gene; V was cut back by 5 bases and J by 10 bases. There are 12 residues in the CDR3. Looked up from germline, CDR1 is LNHDA and CDR2 is SQIVND (reference sequence).

The chain combines TRBV19 with TRBJ2-7, with no clear D. V dropped 4 bases and J dropped 0 bases, with 7 bases sitting between them. The germline gives CDR1 LNHDA, CDR2 SQIVND (reference sequence). This CDR3 has 13 amino acids. This CDR3 reads CASSSRTSYEQYF. The CDR3 DNA reads as TGTGCCAGTAGTAGTCGGACCTCCTACGAGCAGTACTTC. Variable domain in full (rest from reference TRBV19 and TRBJ2-7): DGGITQSPKYLFRKEGQNVTLSCEQNLNHDAMYWYRQDPGQGLRLIYYSQIVNDFQKGDIAEGYSVSREKKESFPLTVTSAQKNPTAFYLCASSSRTSYEQYFGPGTRLTVT.

At least ten counts were recorded for this clonotype. J is TRBJ2-1 and V is TRBV7-9; D is undetermined. Germline CDR1 SEHNR, CDR2 FQNEAQ (reference sequence). V lost 5 bases and J lost 11, with 7 bases in between. The CDR3 sequence is 10 residues long. The chain's CDR3 is CASSLTKQFF. The DNA of the CDR3 is TGTGCCAGCAGCCTTACCAAGCAGTTCTTC.

This clonotype occurred a few times. The rearrangement uses TRBV15 and TRBJ2-7; 7 positions match TRBD1. V lost 0 bases to trimming and J lost 5 bases; unmatched junction nucleotides: 13. CDR1 LNHNV and CDR2 YYDKDF come from the germline V gene (reference sequence). This CDR3 contains 17 residues. The CDR3 protein is CATSRDNRDRVDNEQYF. The CDR3 DNA is TGTGCCACCAGCAGAGATAATAGAGACAGGGTCGATAACGAGCAGTACTTC.

The chain couples TRBV27 to TRBJ2-3; 8 bases are a match to TRBD2. CDR1 is MNHEY and CDR2 is SMNVEV in the germline V gene (reference sequence). Trimming removed 5 bases from V and 3 bases from J; junction bases left unmatched: 7. This CDR3 has 15 amino acids. In DNA form, the CDR3 reads TGTGCCAGCAGTCCCCCAGGCGGGGGGACAGATACGCAGTATTTT. This sequence encodes CASSPPGGGTDTQYF.

This clonotype was recorded a few times. The chain carries TRBV6-6 and TRBJ2-1; D perhaps matches TRBD2 (5 bases). Germline lookup yields CDR1 MNHNY and CDR2 SVGAGI (reference sequence). Trimming left V 0 bases short and J 14 bases short, with 14 bases between. There are 13 residues in the CDR3. This CDR3 reads CASSYSDYGIEFF. CDR3 nucleotide sequence: TGTGCCAGCAGTTACTCCGACTACGGGATAGAGTTCTTC.

This clonotype was counted ten times or more. The chain has TRBV12-3 or TRBV12-4 and TRBJ2-7; D ambiguous. Trimming left V 1 base short and J 3 bases short, with 10 bases between. The CDR3 is 14 amino acids. The CDR3 DNA is TGTGCCAGCAGTTTAGGAGGTGCCGGCTACGAGCAGTACTTC. This codes for CASSLGGAGYEQYF.

The sample holds a few counts of this clonotype. The chain has TRBV5-1 and TRBJ2-7, with 9 bases that match TRBD2. J lost 3 bases, V lost 0 bases, and 13 bases had no gene match. The CDR3 spans 18 residues. Germline CDR1 and CDR2: SGHRS and YFSETQ. The CDR3 region is CASSLASHSGGIHYEQYF. As DNA, the CDR3 is TGCGCCAGCAGCTTGGCCTCTCATAGCGGGGGAATCCACTACGAGCAGTACTTC.

This clonotype has just a few counts. Sequence at one end of the junction differs from germline and may be a read error. The chain links TRBV7-9 to TRBJ2-1, with a tentative D call TRBD1 (5 bases). The CDR3 runs 11 residues. Per germline, CDR1 SEHNR and CDR2 FQNEAQ (reference sequence). The CDR3 region is CASISQGKRLF. CDR3 sequence (DNA): TGTGCCAGCATCTCTCAGGGAAAACGGCTCTTC.

This clonotype was seen more than once but under ten times. This chain uses TRBV20-1 with TRBJ1-1; 9 bases agree with TRBD1. This CDR3 region has 15 residues. The germline V gene has CDR1 DFQATT and CDR2 SNEGSKA (reference sequence). V was clipped by 3 bases and J by 6 bases; unmatched bases: 11. This CDR3 reads CSAREWLTGGPEAFF. In DNA, the CDR3 is TGCAGTGCTAGGGAATGGTTAACAGGGGGCCCTGAAGCTTTCTTT.

The chain is built from TRBV7-9 and TRBJ1-3; no definite D call. Between the trimmed V and J ends, which lost 4 bases and 1 base, there was a span of 11 bases. The CDR3 is 15 amino acids. Germline V gives CDR1 SEHNR, CDR2 FQNEAQ (reference sequence). The CDR3 DNA sequence: TGTGCCAGCAGCTCCTGGACGGATTCTGGAAACACCATATATTTT. It codes for CASSSWTDSGNTIYF.

The chain uses TRBV4-3 and TRBJ2-7; the D gene is possibly TRBD2 (6 bases). Trimming pared 3 bases from V and 1 base from J, leaving 13 bases between. The CDR3 runs to 15 residues. CDR1 and CDR2 (germline): LGHNA, YSLEER. Here the CDR3 reads CASSHRTGVSYEQYF. The CDR3 bases are TGCGCCAGCAGCCATCGGACGGGGGTTTCCTACGAGCAGTACTTC.

This clonotype was found a few times. This chain uses TRBV5-1 with TRBJ2-7, with TRBD1 matching 7 bases. The CDR3 sequence is 15 residues long. V gave up 0 bases and J gave up 7 bases; unmatched junction bases: 10. Germline V gives CDR1 SGHRS, CDR2 YFSETQ. The CDR3 nucleotides read TGCGCCAGCAGCTTGGGAGACAGAGACAGGGATGAGCAGTACTTC. Its protein is CASSLGDRDRDEQYF.

V and J are TRBV7-2 and TRBJ1-2, with 7 bases identical to TRBD1. Germline assignment: CDR1 SGHTA and CDR2 FQGNSA. Trimming removed 5 bases from V and 6 bases from J; junction bases left unmatched: 12. This CDR3 has 15 residues. CDR3 in amino acids: CASSLTLGGLDGYTF. CDR3 coding DNA: TGTGCCAGCAGCCTTACGTTAGGGGGCCTGGATGGCTACACCTTC. The whole variable domain, filled in from reference TRBV7-2 and TRBJ1-2, reads GAGVSQSPSNKVTEKGKDVELRCDPISGHTALYWYRQSLGQGLEFLIYFQGNSAPDKSGLPSDRFSAERTGGSVSTLTIQRTQQEDSAVYLCASSLTLGGLDGYTFGSGTRLTVV.

The chain links TRBV6-5 to TRBJ1-2; TRBD1 matches at 10 bases. V gave up 0 bases and J gave up 2 bases; unmatched junction bases: 3. Germline values: CDR1 MNHEY, CDR2 SVGAGI. The length of the CDR3 is 16 residues. CDR3 amino acids: CASSYSLDRGNYGYTF. CDR3 DNA: TGTGCCAGCAGTTACTCCCTGGACAGGGGGAACTATGGCTACACCTTC.

This clonotype has just a few counts. The J gene is TRBJ2-1, the V gene TRBV11-2, with a tentative D call TRBD2 (5 bases). The germline V gene has CDR1 SGHAT and CDR2 FQNNGV. V was cut by 3 bases and J by 6 bases, with 9 bases left in between. The CDR3 extends over 13 amino acids. As DNA, the CDR3 is TGTGCCAGCAGCTTCGGGGTTGCCAATGAGCAGTTCTTC. It codes for CASSFGVANEQFF.

This clonotype occurred a few times. This chain uses TRBV27 with TRBJ2-7, with D hard to call. V lost 3 bases and J lost 6, with 15 bases in between. The CDR3 has 14 residues. The V gene's germline CDR1 is MNHEY and CDR2 SMNVEV (reference sequence). CDR3: CASSFMGSSGEQYF. CDR3 sequence (DNA): TGTGCCAGCAGTTTTATGGGTTCCTCCGGCGAGCAGTACTTC.